Sequencing of this T cell receptor beta chain was carried out in a study of cytomegalovirus exposure and HLA in healthy donors (dated by TCRdb to between 2016 and 2019). Looking at the study overall: An earlier analysis of 587 of the donors reported 250 to 350 Gb of sequence data and approximately 120 million unique TCR beta sequences obtained from approximately 180 million T cells. Class I and class II HLA loci were covered by the typing at four-digit resolution. The genetic ancestry cluster associated with self-reported Caucasian donors included 70% to 85% of the 398 genotyped donors. Approximately 310 gigabases of sequencing data and 70 million to 85 million unique TCR sequences were included in an early release covering over 600 HLA-typed donors. A later analysis re-examined previously published TCR beta repertoires from over 500 donors and added high-resolution HLA genotyping to investigate patterns of TCR occurrence. To predict cytomegalovirus infection status, the study brought together high-throughput TCR immunosequencing, statistical association of individual TCRs with disease status, and machine learning. Typing coverage differed by locus: A, B, C, DRB1 and DQB1 were typed in about 629-640 donors, DQA1 in roughly 500, DPA1 in 600 to 610, and DPB1 in 400 to 490. Roughly 5 DR-DQ haplotypes were handled as single units for association and clustering, since linkage in the cohort was strong. An earlier analysis of around 580 of the donors used high-throughput TCR beta sequencing to judge whether each TCR beta V gene segment behaved as functional or pseudogenic. The study aimed to test whether signatures of past pathogen exposure could be identified by cataloging public T cell receptors. In the later analysis, no new phenotypic data were used to find candidate immune exposures; instead, reliance was placed on TCR beta sequences and their occurrence across donors. Among some 400 genotyped donors of the cohort, an average of roughly 230,000 unique TCR beta nucleotide sequences was sequenced per donor, of which about 19% were non-productive. Along with the roughly 670-subject first cohort, a separate validation cohort of 120 different subjects was used. Every discovery cohort repertoire had been produced on one sequencing platform. Alongside the repertoire data, information on donor age, sex, ethnicity and CMV serostatus was compiled. Using immunosequencing, the study profiled T cell repertoires from fewer than 850 subjects and related those repertoires to cytomegalovirus serostatus. A later genetic analysis used genome-wide SNP genotypes for about 65% of the roughly 700 donors, treating that subset as a discovery cohort. What the research found in general, with its limitations: Over 15 rarely observed V segments, including chromosome 9 orphons, were excluded from the earlier analysis of several hundred of the donors because counts were too low. A later genetic analysis associated a missense DCLRE1C variant with V-gene and J-gene trimming of TCR beta chains, and an independent cohort replicated the association. A few of the identified cytomegalovirus-associated TCR beta chains were confirmed in vitro to be specific for cytomegalovirus antigens. In this cohort, only TCR beta chains were sequenced, and detectable features were limited by the absence of alpha or paired-chain data. Across donors, most TCR sequences were observed very rarely, whereas some public TCRs were present in many individuals. In a later genetic analysis, fewer N-insertions in productive TCRs were reported among donors in an Asian-associated ancestry cluster than the roughly 700-donor mean. According to the authors, the approach could potentially be generalized to other disease states and immunological phenotypes. The study listed 150 to 200 TCR beta chains as associated with cytomegalovirus. In a later analysis, some 18,000 TCR beta sequences were associated with specific HLA alleles at a false discovery rate of 0.05. CMV serostatus was the only immune exposure information available for the cohort. Correlated functional status among segregating V segments might reflect linkage disequilibrium, but an unknown experimental factor could not be ruled out. A further reported finding was that TCR beta sequences accurately predicted the HLA-A and HLA-B alleles for most subjects in the first cohort. Cytomegalovirus status was reported to be diagnosed by the classifier with high specificity and sensitivity in both the original and validation cohorts. According to a later analysis, TCR association rates differed among HLA loci, with DRB1 alleles showing the most associated TCRs and HLA-C alleles showing the fewest. The presence/absence analyses assumed that sequencing depth was roughly uniform across donors, and that assumption may not be true. Strong co-occurrence of HLA alleles, especially DR and DQ, made assigning TCR associations to individual alleles difficult. In a later analysis, most CMV-associated TCR beta chains were found to appear HLA-restricted, with HLA associations seemingly driven largely by CMV exposure. Some IMGT-functional V segments, including TRBV6-2 and TRBV6-3, could not be told apart with the 87-base-pair reads, so those segments were excluded. Broadly in line with IMGT annotations, most TCR beta V segments showed up in productive rearrangements about 87% or about 30% of the time in an earlier analysis of under 700 of the donors. In a later analysis, HLA-associated TCR beta chains showed more clonal expansion and lower generation probabilities than non-associated chains that were equally common. In a later analysis, several top co-occurrence clusters were reported to appear linked to parvovirus B19, influenza, CMV and Epstein-Barr virus. Because HLA typing was unavailable for some donors at each locus, only the typed subset was used in association tests. The sequencing pipeline was judged likely to have produced a cluster of highly shared sequence variants as a technical artifact.

In total, roughly 710 healthy bone marrow donors made up the cohort. At the time of sampling, every cohort member was nominally healthy, though immune exposures that went unrecorded were likely present. The donor tested CMV seropositive and was one of the 289 seropositive cohort members. Each donor provided a peripheral blood sample, and peripheral blood mononuclear cells were used for TCR beta sequencing. Genomic DNA extraction from the blood cell samples was performed with the Qiagen DNeasy Blood Extraction Kit. On this clone itself: Its antigen has not been determined. No base quality values were provided; no much bigger clone lies one nucleotide off.

The CDR3 sequence holds 13 residues, the cysteine and phenylalanine included. Only the CDR3 DNA is retained, 39 bases long and in frame from the first base. CDR1 SGHRS and CDR2 YFSETQ are derived from the germline V gene. The library was generated by the immunoSEQ multiplex PCR assay. For the multiplex PCR, a mixture combining 60 forward primers for TCR Vbeta segments and 13 reverse primers for TCR Jbeta segments was used. The CDR3 region of rearranged TCR beta genes was amplified from genomic DNA by a multiplex PCR assay. On the Illumina HiSeq System, the amplified TCR beta libraries were sequenced as 87-base-pair reads. The source study handled its data this way. Across the 500 to 750 repertoires, a later analysis counted 75 million to 90 million unique TCR beta chains, 9.5 million to 12 million of which were shared by at least two donors. To remove PCR and sequencing errors, raw reads were error-corrected and collapsed into unique sequences using a nearest-neighbor algorithm that merged closely related sequences. To assign V, D and J gene segments, CDR3 sequences were aligned to IMGT reference sequences. For a sequence to be retained, a match of at least six nucleotides to both a V gene segment and a J gene segment was required. Rearrangements were classified as productive when the CDR3 lacked stop codons and remained in frame with V and J, and all other rearrangements were classified as non-productive. CDR3 was defined according to IMGT convention as the region running from the second conserved V-encoded cysteine to the conserved J-encoded phenylalanine. In an earlier analysis of more than 550 of the donors, sequences lacking an unambiguous match to a single V gene segment were excluded. An earlier analysis of 587 of the donors classified V segments as functional when productive rearrangements were above 56.7% and as segregating when the standard deviation between donors was above 5%. A statistical classification framework was built to diagnose cytomegalovirus status from the catalog of TCR beta chain sequences. A later analysis assigned V and J genes by comparing TCR nucleotide sequences with IMGT/GENE-DB human TR gene sequences. The TCRdist pipeline was used in a later analysis to assign CDR3 sequences and most-parsimonious VDJ recombination scenarios. In a later analysis, every TCR beta chain was defined by the combination of its CDR3 amino acid sequence and its V-gene family, and reads without a unique V-gene family were dropped. In a later analysis, fewer than 600 highly shared, low-generation-probability nucleotide sequences were removed to address suspected cross-contamination and a sequencing artifact. A later analysis calculated a clonal expansion index for each public chain from normalized within-repertoire ranks of inferred template counts. In a later analysis, generation probabilities were computed using a VDJ recombination model fitted to out-of-frame rearrangements, and the results were checked against IGoR. In a later analysis, TCR-TCR, TCR-HLA and TCR-CMV co-occurrence was scored with hypergeometric tests, and a repertoire-size bias correction was applied to TCR pairs. To estimate false discovery rates, a later analysis permuted the HLA or CMV assignments 20 times. In a later analysis, co-occurring TCRs were grouped with DBSCAN, and TCRdist sequence similarity was added when clustering was performed within HLA-allele-positive subsets. For co-occurrence clustering, repertoires with fewer than 30,000 or more than 120,000 public chains were excluded, along with five or six repertoires with anomalous nucleotide sharing. In its TCRdb copy, this immuneACCESS table keeps in-frame sequences only and misses some clones. Where compared with another copy, unresolved V genes explain less than half of these, and the others have no known cause. V, J and clone size reflect that table, while D and trimming were determined from the DNA. This sample comprises 120,000 or so clones, 81% of them detected only once. The ten largest account for approximately 4% of the sample.

Here the chain combines TRBV5-1 and TRBJ2-5, with the D gene call left open. The end of the DNA aligns better with TRBJ2-7, so the J call may be wrong. The sample comprised PBMCs. This TCR was sampled from a man aged 18 to 30 in good health and CMV-seropositive. The CDR3 here reads CASSLSNSYEQYF. The DNA sequence is as follows: TGCGCCAGCAGCTTGTCTAACTCCTACGAGCAGTACTTC.